There are a few counts of the clone carrying this T cell receptor (beta chain). Antigen unknown. The data stem from a study of post-analysis software for immune sequencing data. Unique molecular identifiers were carried by the TCR beta cDNA libraries. The source material, about 0.9 to 10 million T cells, gave rise to 400,000 to 600,000 cDNA molecules. In TCRdb, the PCR reads were re-called with MiXCR into one record per CDR3 protein. The sample lists 400,000 to 500,000 distinct CDR3 sequences, 30% to 40% occurring once. General study findings and limits: Elevated frequency relative to controls characterized four to six TRBV segments in patients, TRBV5-6, TRBV5-1 and TRBV20-1 among them.

The CDR3 covers 14 residues. The germline CDR1 and CDR2 sequences are SGDLS and YYNGEE. The V gene lost 0 bases and the J gene lost 4 bases, with 10 bases spanning the gap. The V call is TRBV9, the J call TRBJ2-5; a weak D match, TRBD2 (6 bases). Sequencing used blood. The clonotype comes from a girl aged 2 to 10 with multiple sclerosis. CDR3 in DNA: TGTGCCAGCAGCGTAGAAGCGGGCCCAGAGACCCAGTACTTC. It translates to CASSVEAGPETQYF.